The present T cell receptor beta chain was sequenced within a study of blood T cells in healthy people across ages. On the study more broadly: Template switching captured about one barcoded beta molecule per two T cells.

Findings of the study overall: Compared with aged donors, long-lived donors showed fewer expanded clones, suggesting selection.

Regarding this clonotype: Its antigen is currently unknown. At one end, the junction sequence differs from germline, possibly due to a read error.

Germline V gives CDR1 SGHRS, CDR2 YFSETQ. The CDR3 spans 15 residues. A second PCR, run for about 6 to 12 cycles, used a sample-barcoded 5' primer plus a J-beta primer mix. Every molecule of cDNA carried a tag from a template-switch adaptor with 12 random nucleotides. Samples each returned at least 2.5 million CDR3-containing paired-end reads. MiXCR was run by TCRdb on the 5' RACE reads, yielding one entry per CDR3 protein. The top ten clones hold about 11% of a sample with roughly 1.7 million distinct CDR3 sequences, about 32% of them seen once. The TCR was taken from a woman under 40 in good health. The J gene is TRBJ2-3, the V gene TRBV5-1, with D possibly matching TRBD1 (5 bases). Input material: blood. CDR3 coding DNA: TGCGCCAACAGCTTGGCTAACAGGCGAGCAGATACGCAGTATTTT. It specifies CANSLANRRADTQYF.